These T cell receptor beta chains were read from a single sample in a study of blood T cells in healthy people across ages. MiXCR, applied by TCRdb to the 5' RACE reads, yields one record per CDR3 protein. In the table there are over 1.5 million distinct CDR3 sequences, around 48% of which are singletons. The sample consisted of blood. These receptors were taken from a woman aged 40 to 50 in good health. Both conserved end residues are part of each CDR3. Part of the rows lack a size; the others show once, few, many or a class for expanded clones.

clone size,CDR3 length,V gene,J gene,CDR3 protein
-,15,TRBV4-2,TRBJ1-2,CASSQVSQGADGYTF
-,15,TRBV11-1,TRBJ2-3,CASSLAPTGSHTQYF
-,15,TRBV20-1,TRBJ2-5,CSARERFDRVETQYF
few,15,TRBV14,-,CASSGLADLKDEQYF
-,16,TRBV6-2/TRBV6-3,TRBJ2-3,CASSYYGEGHTDTQYF
-,16,TRBV24-1,TRBJ2-1,CATSEALGLAGNEQFF
-,16,TRBV3-1,TRBJ2-1,CASSQAGTSGGYEQFF
-,13,TRBV29-1,-,CLAGGRGRETQYF
few,12,TRBV24-1,TRBJ2-3,CATSATTDTQYF
-,16,TRBV28,TRBJ2-6,CASSFVRAAGANVLTF
-,15,TRBV15,TRBJ2-7,CATSRVGAGPYEQYF
-,16,TRBV9,TRBJ2-5,CASSRGTGGAWETQYF
-,14,TRBV13,TRBJ1-1,CASSATDPNTEAFF
-,14,TRBV7-2,TRBJ1-4,CASSVDRGLEKLFF
-,14,TRBV7-8,TRBJ1-5,CASSLGGVIQPQHF
-,14,TRBV20-1,TRBJ2-7,CSARAGQGAHEQYF
-,19,TRBV21-1,TRBJ1-5,CASSKLDWNQEWSNQPQHF
-,13,TRBV20-1,TRBJ2-7,CSATSGQLYEQYF
-,14,TRBV27,TRBJ1-2,CASSLSGPPYGYTF
few,17,TRBV10-3,TRBJ2-1,CAISGPEGSGLGNEQFF
-,14,TRBV20-1,-,CSAPRGEGFSGYTF
-,16,TRBV5-5,-,CASSESGQYQEETQYF